The 25 T cell receptor beta chains presented below share a single source sample, sequenced in a study of cytotoxic CD8 clonotypes in ibrutinib-treated CLL. The repertoire was sequenced with immunoSEQ multiplex PCR; TCRdb's copy has only in-frame clones and lacks some. The data hold around 140,000 clones, with approximately 85% observed a single time. This specimen was PBMCs, taken after 24 months of ibrutinib treatment. These receptors were taken from a human donor with chronic lymphocytic leukemia.

The chain has TRBV9 and TRBJ2-1; 7 positions match TRBD2. The CDR3 has 16 amino acids. The V and J ends lost 4 bases and 4 bases, in that order; junction bases with no gene match: 11. Germline assignment: CDR1 SGDLS and CDR2 YYNGEE. For the CDR3, the DNA is TGTGCCAGCAGCTTGACGCGGGAGCTGGCGTACAATGAGCAGTTCTTC. Translation gives CASSLTRELAYNEQFF.

The chain joins TRBV28 to TRBJ2-7; D uncertain. The CDR3 loop spans 15 amino acids. V was clipped by 8 bases and J by 4 bases, with 21 bases between them. The germline V gene encodes CDR1 MDHEN and CDR2 SYDVKM. CDR3 nucleotide sequence: TGTGCCAGCGCAGGTACGTCAATTCTCGGGTACGAGCAGTACTTC. It encodes CASAGTSILGYEQYF.

This clone was detected only once. V is TRBV29-1 and J is TRBJ2-3; D ambiguous. This CDR3 spans 13 amino acids. With 3 bases removed from V and 2 bases from J, the gap between germline ends came to 9 bases. Per the germline V gene, CDR1 is SQVTM and CDR2 is ANQGSEA. The CDR3 DNA reads as TGCAGCGTTGAGGCCCGGGCCACAGATACGCAGTATTTT. This codes for CSVEARATDTQYF.

A few counts support this clone. The rearrangement uses TRBV7-2 and TRBJ2-4; D possibly matches TRBD1 or TRBD2 (6 bases each). This CDR3 contains 15 residues. The V gene lost 5 bases and the J gene lost 7 bases, with 18 bases spanning the gap. Germline V CDR1 and CDR2: SGHTA, FQGNSA. The CDR3 region is CASSARQGGGNIQYF. The CDR3 DNA sequence: TGTGCCAGCAGCGCCAGACAAGGGGGAGGCAACATTCAGTACTTC.

V gene TRBV2 combines with J gene TRBJ1-1, with 7 bases identical to TRBD1. Germline CDR1 reads SNHLY; CDR2 reads FYNNEI. This CDR3 contains 15 residues. The V segment lost 5 bases and the J segment 0 bases; nucleotides outside the gene matches: 6. CDR3 DNA sequence: TGTGCCAGCAGTCCCGCCACAGGGGTGAACACTGAAGCTTTCTTT. It codes for CASSPATGVNTEAFF.

The chain is built from TRBV4-3 and TRBJ2-3, with D possibly matching TRBD2 (6 bases). The CDR3 is 15 residues long. V lost 3 bases to trimming and J lost 4 bases, with 14 bases between them. Germline V CDR1 and CDR2: LGHNA, YSLEER. This CDR3 reads CASSHSRGNSDTQYF. CDR3 DNA sequence: TGCGCCAGCAGCCACTCTCGGGGGAACTCAGATACGCAGTATTTT.

The chain employs TRBV18 and TRBJ2-2; 12 nucleotides match TRBD1. CDR3 length: 18 amino acids. V shed 2 bases, J shed 6 bases, and the junction held 10 bases outside the gene matches. Per the germline V gene, CDR1 is KGHSH and CDR2 is LQKENI. CDR3 amino acids: CASSPSLAGTGGPGELFF. CDR3 bases: TGTGCCAGCTCACCATCCCTAGCCGGGACAGGGGGCCCCGGGGAGCTGTTTTTT. Variable domain in full (rest from reference TRBV18 and TRBJ2-2): NAGVMQNPRHLVRRRGQEARLRCSPMKGHSHVYWYRQLPEEGLKFMVYLQKENIIDESGMPKERFSAEFPKEGPSILRIQQVVRGDSAAYFCASSPSLAGTGGPGELFFGEGSRLTVL.

The chain couples TRBV28 to TRBJ1-3; D remains unclear. The CDR3 extends over 17 amino acids. V was shortened by 7 bases and J by 0 bases, with 19 bases between the two germline ends. Germline lookup yields CDR1 MDHEN and CDR2 SYDVKM. Written as DNA, the CDR3 is TGTGCCAGCACCCCCCCAGGCCAACTTATCTCTGGAAACACCATATATTTT. This sequence encodes CASTPPGQLISGNTIYF. The entire variable domain, with the rest obtained from reference TRBV28 and TRBJ1-3, is as follows: DVKVTQSSRYLVKRTGEKVFLECVQDMDHENMFWYRQDPGLGLRLIYFSYDVKMKEKGDIPEGYSVSREKKERFSLILESASTNQTSMYLCASTPPGQLISGNTIYFGEGSWLTVV.

The chain is built from TRBV10-3 and TRBJ1-3; D might be TRBD1 (5 bases). This CDR3 region has 17 residues. Between the trimmed V and J ends, which lost 4 bases and 0 bases, there was a span of 16 bases. Germline lookup yields CDR1 ENHRY and CDR2 SYGVKD. The CDR3 sequence is CAISGWAGKGSGNTIYF. The CDR3 DNA follows: TGTGCCATCAGTGGCTGGGCAGGGAAGGGCTCTGGAAACACCATATATTTT.

The genes are TRBV5-8 and TRBJ1-4; the D is unclear. Between the trimmed V and J ends, which lost 6 bases and 10 bases, there was a span of 7 bases. The CDR3 has 10 residues. Per germline, CDR1 SGHTS and CDR2 YDEGEE. CDR3 amino acids: CASISAKLFF. CDR3 sequence (DNA): TGTGCCAGCATCTCGGCAAAACTGTTTTTT.

This chain connects TRBV19 to TRBJ2-7; TRBD2 might be the D (5 bases). Per the germline V gene, CDR1 is LNHDA and CDR2 is SQIVND (reference sequence). This CDR3 is built from 13 residues. V dropped 5 bases and J dropped 5 bases, with 13 bases sitting between them. This chain's CDR3 is CASSLTELDEQYF. The CDR3 bases are TGTGCCAGTAGTCTAACGGAACTAGACGAGCAGTACTTC.

The V call is TRBV5-1, the J call TRBJ2-1; TRBD1 matches 7 bases. Trimming took 4 bases from V and 7 from J; bases not matched to a gene: 8. Per the germline V gene, CDR1 is SGHRS and CDR2 is YFSETQ. The CDR3 is 14 residues long. The CDR3: CASSLRAGGNEQFF. The CDR3 DNA follows: TGCGCCAGCAGCCTAAGGGCAGGGGGAAATGAGCAGTTCTTC.

The genes are TRBV5-1 and TRBJ1-2; perhaps TRBD1 as D (6 bases). Germline CDR1 is SGHRS and CDR2 is YFSETQ. The CDR3 sequence is 13 residues long. V gave up 4 bases and J gave up 5 bases, with 12 bases separating them. The CDR3 reads CASSPDRFYGYTF. CDR3 nucleotide sequence: TGCGCCAGCAGCCCCGACAGGTTTTATGGCTACACCTTC.

The V call is TRBV28, the J call TRBJ2-5; 7 bases map to TRBD2. With 2 bases clipped from V and 2 bases from J, the junction kept 8 bases outside the gene matches. Germline-derived CDR1 and CDR2 are MDHEN and SYDVKM. CDR3 length equals 16 residues. CDR3 sequence (DNA): TGTGCCAGCAGTTTAGCTTATGGGGGGGGGCAAGAGACCCAGTACTTC. Translation gives CASSLAYGGGQETQYF. The whole variable domain, remainder taken from reference TRBV28 and TRBJ2-5, is DVKVTQSSRYLVKRTGEKVFLECVQDMDHENMFWYRQDPGLGLRLIYFSYDVKMKEKGDIPEGYSVSREKKERFSLILESASTNQTSMYLCASSLAYGGGQETQYFGPGTRLLVL.

CDR3 residues: CASSLQTGTVVGGTEAFF. The CDR3, as DNA: TGTGCCAGCAGCCTTCAAACCGGGACGGTCGTGGGGGGCACTGAAGCTTTCTTT. V is TRBV14 and J is TRBJ1-1; D is possibly TRBD1 (5 bases). Germline CDR1 reads SGHDN; CDR2 reads FVKESK. Trimming cost V 4 bases and J 4 bases, with 25 bases left between them. The CDR3 is 18 amino acids.

The chain employs TRBV15 and TRBJ2-4, with D uncertain. CDR1 is LNHNV and CDR2 is YYDKDF in the germline V gene (reference sequence). The CDR3 consists of 12 residues. With 0 bases removed from V and 3 bases from J, the gap between germline ends came to 0 bases. In DNA form, the CDR3 reads TGTGCCACCAGCAGAGACAAAAACATTCAGTACTTC. This sequence encodes CATSRDKNIQYF.

The gene calls are TRBV4-2 and TRBJ2-1; TRBD2 agrees at 9 bases. Germline CDR1 LGHNA, CDR2 YNFKEQ. Trimming removed 2 bases from V and 4 bases from J; junction bases left unmatched: 9. CDR3 size: 17 residues. CDR3 sequence: CASSQTKGLAGYNEQFF. CDR3 sequence (DNA): TGTGCCAGCAGCCAAACTAAGGGGCTAGCGGGGTACAATGAGCAGTTCTTC.

The CDR3 DNA reads TGTGCCAGCAATTTTGACAGGGGGCCGGAGCCCCAGCATTTT. This translates into CASNFDRGPEPQHF. This sequence joins TRBV2 and TRBJ1-5; 10 nucleotides line up with TRBD1. Trimming removed 7 bases from V and 8 bases from J; junction bases left unmatched: 8. Germline CDR1 and CDR2: SNHLY and FYNNEI. This CDR3 region has 14 residues.

The rearrangement joins TRBV4-1 to TRBJ1-1; the D is unclear. Deletions cut 2 bases from V and 1 base from J, with 11 bases between. Germline loops: CDR1 MGHRA, CDR2 YSYEKL. The CDR3 runs to 15 residues. The CDR3, as DNA: TGCGCCAGCAGCCAACTGAACAGACAGAACACTGAAGCTTTCTTT. As protein: CASSQLNRQNTEAFF.

The V call is TRBV19, the J call TRBJ1-2, with no clear D. The germline gives CDR1 LNHDA, CDR2 SQIVND (reference sequence). The CDR3 has 13 amino acids. V was cut by 9 bases and J by 1 base, with 12 bases left in between. The CDR3 spells CASSLAYNYGYTF. The CDR3 DNA is TGTGCCAGCAGTCTGGCGTATAACTATGGCTACACCTTC.

The J gene is TRBJ2-5, the V gene TRBV19, with a weak D call TRBD1 (5 bases). The CDR3 is 17 residues long. Between the trimmed V and J ends, which lost 6 bases and 2 bases, there was a span of 22 bases. Per the germline V gene, CDR1 is LNHDA and CDR2 is SQIVND (reference sequence). Here the CDR3 reads CASSPRGAQLQQETQYF. The CDR3 bases are TGTGCCAGTAGCCCTCGTGGGGCGCAGCTACAGCAAGAGACCCAGTACTTC.

The J gene is TRBJ2-3, the V gene TRBV18; TRBD1 agrees at 10 bases. The germline V gene encodes CDR1 KGHSH and CDR2 LQKENI. The CDR3 runs 13 residues. V lost 4 bases, J lost 5 bases, and 0 bases stayed unmatched. The CDR3 nucleotides read TGTGCCAGCTCACGGGACAGGGGAGATACGCAGTATTTT. This translates into CASSRDRGDTQYF.

The J gene is TRBJ1-1, the V gene TRBV5-1; 7 bases line up with TRBD1. Per germline, CDR1 SGHRS and CDR2 YFSETQ. The trim removed 0 bases at V and 4 bases at J, leaving 6 bases unmatched. CDR3 size: 15 residues. CDR3 bases: TGCGCCAGCAGCTTGGCCACAGGGGTAGGCACTGAAGCTTTCTTT. Encoded protein: CASSLATGVGTEAFF.

This chain links TRBV2 with TRBJ2-7; 12 nucleotides align to TRBD2. V was clipped by 6 bases and J by 7 bases; unmatched bases: 7. Germline V gene sequence: CDR1 SNHLY, CDR2 FYNNEI. This CDR3 is built from 14 residues. The CDR3 DNA follows: TGTGCCAGCAGCGGACTAGCGGGAACTCGAGAGCAGTACTTC. Translated: CASSGLAGTREQYF.

The V call is TRBV5-8, the J call TRBJ2-5; D possibly corresponds to TRBD2 (5 bases). The CDR3 runs to 14 residues. CDR1 and CDR2 (germline): SGHTS, YDEGEE. Trimming cost V 2 bases and J 5 bases, with 13 bases left between them. The CDR3 sequence: CASSLHTWRETQYF. CDR3 DNA sequence: TGTGCCAGCAGCTTACACACCTGGAGGGAGACCCAGTACTTC.